Described below is a single T cell receptor (beta chain) sequence and its context. Per germline, CDR1 LNHNV and CDR2 YYDKDF (reference sequence). The ends lost 1 base at V and 3 bases at J; junction bases unmatched: 2. The CDR3 has 15 residues. As defined, naive CD8 cells were CD45RO-negative and positively selected for CCR7, with terminally differentiated effector memory CD45RA+ cells excluded. The data originate from a study of shared clonotypes between healthy human individuals. As for the study in general: CD4 naive cells filled three plates per donor, CD4 memory three, CD8 naive two and CD8 memory one.

TCRdb keeps only in-frame clones here, not all; method: immunoSEQ multiplex PCR. The sample holds around 600,000 clones, roughly 95% seen once. Sequencing was carried out using naive CD8+ T cells sorted from blood. The V and J genes are TRBV15 and TRBJ1-3; 8 bases line up with TRBD1. This receptor was obtained from a woman in her twenties or thirties in good health. The CDR3: CATSRVGQVGNTIYF. CDR3 in DNA: TGTGCCACCAGCAGAGTGGGACAGGTTGGAAACACCATATATTTT.